A single sample is the source of the 32 T cell receptor beta chains below, sequenced in a study of T cell responses to AZD1222 COVID-19 vaccine. The data were produced by immunoSEQ multiplex PCR, yet TCRdb's version contains in-frame clones alone and is incomplete. This table has nearly 80,000 clones, about 84% appearing once. The source was peripheral blood, collected on day 0 of AZD1222 vaccination. The receptors derive from an adult in good health.

The CDR3 loop is CASSPKGQGNYNSPLHF. CDR3 nucleotide sequence: TGTGCCAGCTCACCAAAGGGACAGGGGAACTATAATTCACCCCTCCACTTT. The chain uses TRBV18 and TRBJ1-6; 10 nucleotides line up with TRBD1. Per germline, CDR1 KGHSH and CDR2 LQKENI. The CDR3 contains 17 residues. Unmatched junction bases numbered 4, after V lost 2 bases and J lost 3 bases.

This clone was seen a few times. The chain joins TRBV25-1 to TRBJ2-6; a weak D match, TRBD1 (7 bases). This CDR3 comprises 18 residues. Germline V CDR1 and CDR2: MGHDK, SYGVNS. V lost 4 bases to trimming and J lost 2 bases, with 18 bases between them. The CDR3 protein is CASSGLDRPGAGANVLTF. The CDR3 DNA reads TGTGCCAGCAGTGGCTTGGACAGGCCGGGAGCTGGGGCCAACGTCCTGACTTTC.

V usage is TRBV12-3 or TRBV12-4 and J usage is TRBJ1-5; TRBD1 might be the D (6 bases). CDR3 length: 12 amino acids. V lost 6 bases to trimming and J lost 9 bases, with 12 bases between them. CDR3 nucleotides: TGTGCCAGCAGGGACAGTGTAATGCCCCAGCATTTT. Protein product: CASRDSVMPQHF.

Only a few counts were recorded for this clone. V usage is TRBV6-5 and J usage is TRBJ2-7; 9 bases map to TRBD1. The junction had 8 bases not matched to a gene; V was cut back by 7 bases and J by 4 bases. Germline CDR1 reads MNHEY; CDR2 reads SVGAGI. The CDR3 has 14 amino acids. CDR3 protein: CASTPGQGLYEQYF. CDR3 nucleotide sequence: TGTGCCAGCACCCCGGGACAGGGACTTTACGAGCAGTACTTC.

The CDR3 reads CASSPDSYEQYF. The CDR3 DNA reads as TGCGCCAGCAGCCCGGACTCCTACGAGCAGTACTTC. This rearrangement joins TRBV10-1 to TRBJ2-7; D remains unclear. Germline V gene sequence: CDR1 WNHNN, CDR2 SYGVQD (reference sequence). The V and J ends lost 6 bases and 0 bases respectively, with 6 bases between them. The CDR3 has 12 amino acids.

The CDR3 coding sequence is TGTGCCAGCACCCCAGAGTTCTTGAACTATGGCTACACCTTC. Translated, it gives CASTPEFLNYGYTF. V usage is TRBV6-6 and J usage is TRBJ1-2; D remains ambiguous. CDR3 length: 14 amino acids. CDR1 MNHNY and CDR2 SVGAGI come from the germline V gene (reference sequence). V shed 7 bases and J shed 2 bases, with 14 bases lying between them.

The chain uses TRBV30 and TRBJ1-2; D is possibly TRBD1 (6 bases). CDR1 and CDR2 from the germline V gene are GTSNPN and SVGIG (reference sequence). The CDR3 contains 12 residues. Between the trimmed V and J ends, which lost 2 bases and 6 bases, there was a span of 10 bases. The CDR3 protein is CAWSPRGDGYTF. The CDR3 region has the DNA TGTGCCTGGAGTCCCAGGGGAGATGGCTACACCTTC. Full variable domain (missing parts from reference TRBV30 and TRBJ1-2): SQTIHQWPATLVQPVGSPLSLECTVEGTSNPNLYWYRQAAGRGLQLLFYSVGIGQISSEVPQNLSASRPQDRQFILSSKKLLLSDSGFYLCAWSPRGDGYTFGSGTRLTVV.

The V and J genes are TRBV4-2 and TRBJ2-1; 14 nucleotides line up with TRBD2. Trimming at V came to 3 bases and at J to 8 bases, leaving 12 bases not matched to a gene. Germline assignment: CDR1 LGHNA and CDR2 YNFKEQ. This CDR3 is built from 18 residues. Written as DNA, the CDR3 is TGTGCCAGCAGCCAGCGCCTAGGGACTAGCGGGAGCTTTGATGAGCAGTTCTTC. It codes for CASSQRLGTSGSFDEQFF.

The chain employs TRBV30 and TRBJ1-4; D is unclear. Germline values: CDR1 GTSNPN, CDR2 SVGIG (reference sequence). The CDR3 has 13 amino acids. CDR3 region: CACDDGVNEKLFF. CDR3 in DNA: TGTGCGTGCGACGATGGGGTTAATGAAAAACTGTTTTTT.

CDR3 coding DNA: TGTGCCAGCAGTAGGGGGGCACCGCAGTACTTC. Its translation is CASSRGAPQYF. J is TRBJ2-7 and V is TRBV28, with D tentatively TRBD1 or TRBD2 (6 bases each). V lost 5 bases and J 9 bases, leaving 11 bases between the germline ends. CDR1 and CDR2 (germline): MDHEN, SYDVKM. The CDR3 has 11 residues.

This chain uses TRBV2 with TRBJ2-3, with 8 bases fitting TRBD2. Germline CDR1 and CDR2: SNHLY and FYNNEI. There are 13 residues in the CDR3. Trimming at V came to 8 bases and at J to 2 bases, leaving 3 bases not matched to a gene. The CDR3 here is CASGREVTDTQYF. The CDR3 DNA reads TGTGCCAGCGGGCGGGAGGTCACAGATACGCAGTATTTT.

This chain joins TRBV3-1 (or the pseudogene TRBV3-2) and TRBJ1-4; D is perhaps TRBD1 (5 bases). V was pared by 0 bases and J by 5 bases, with 7 bases between. From germline, CDR1 is LGHDT and CDR2 YNNKEL (reference sequence). This CDR3 is 14 amino acids long. CDR3 coding DNA: TGTGCCAGCAGCCAAGAAGAGGGGAATGAAAAACTGTTTTTT. This translates into CASSQEEGNEKLFF.

This chain connects TRBV15 to TRBJ1-5; tentatively, D is TRBD1 (5 bases). Germline V CDR1 and CDR2: LNHNV, YYDKDF (reference sequence). CDR3 length equals 13 residues. V was pared by 5 bases and J by 3 bases, with 8 bases between. For the CDR3, the DNA is TGTGCCACCAGCTCAGGGATCAATCAGCCCCAGCATTTT. Translated, it gives CATSSGINQPQHF. Full variable domain (remainder filled in from reference TRBV15 and TRBJ1-5): DAMVIQNPRYQVTQFGKPVTLSCSQTLNHNVMYWYQQKSSQAPKLLFHYYDKDFNNEADTPDNFQSRRPNTSFCFLDIRSPGLGDTAMYLCATSSGINQPQHFGDGTRLSIL.

This rearrangement joins TRBV10-2 to TRBJ2-1; D may correspond to TRBD1 or TRBD2 (5 bases each). Germline V gene lookup returns CDR1 WSHSY and CDR2 SAAADI. V was pared by 4 bases and J by 9 bases, with 22 bases between. The CDR3 consists of 16 residues. This chain's CDR3 is CASSVPISGTLGEQFF. The CDR3 region has the DNA TGCGCCAGCAGTGTCCCAATATCAGGGACCTTGGGTGAGCAGTTCTTC.

This clone was observed once. This chain connects TRBV6-4 to TRBJ2-1; 13 nucleotides align to TRBD2. Germline-derived CDR1 and CDR2 are MRHNA and SNTAGT. V was clipped by 5 bases and J by 2 bases; unmatched bases: 3. The CDR3 sequence is 16 residues long. The CDR3 loop is CASSRTSGSTYNEQFF. For the CDR3, the DNA is TGTGCCAGCAGTAGGACTAGCGGGAGCACCTACAATGAGCAGTTCTTC.

The chain links TRBV19 to TRBJ1-5; D is possibly TRBD1 (5 bases). CDR1 and CDR2 from the germline V gene are LNHDA and SQIVND (reference sequence). The CDR3 loop spans 15 amino acids. With 2 bases removed from V and 1 base from J, the gap between germline ends came to 9 bases. The CDR3 region has the DNA TGTGCCAGTAGTATATTCAGGGACAGCAATCAGCCCCAGCATTTT. Encoded protein: CASSIFRDSNQPQHF. Looking up the rest from reference TRBV19 and TRBJ1-5 gives the full variable domain: DGGITQSPKYLFRKEGQNVTLSCEQNLNHDAMYWYRQDPGQGLRLIYYSQIVNDFQKGDIAEGYSVSREKKESFPLTVTSAQKNPTAFYLCASSIFRDSNQPQHFGDGTRLSIL.

The rearrangement joins TRBV2 to TRBJ1-1; D is uncertain. CDR1 is SNHLY and CDR2 is FYNNEI in the germline V gene. The CDR3 extends over 14 amino acids. V was clipped by 7 bases and J by 1 base, with 13 bases between them. The CDR3 reads CASTSRWGNTEAFF. The DNA of the CDR3 is TGTGCCAGCACATCGAGGTGGGGGAACACTGAAGCTTTCTTT.

V and J are TRBV20-1 and TRBJ1-2; D gene unclear. Germline CDR1 DFQATT, CDR2 SNEGSKA (reference sequence). The CDR3 has 11 residues. Trimming left V 3 bases short and J 8 bases short, with 10 bases between. Here the CDR3 reads CSASRGRGYTF. The CDR3 region has the DNA TGCAGTGCTAGTAGAGGGAGAGGCTACACCTTC.

This clone was counted at least ten times. The gene calls are TRBV29-1 and TRBJ1-3, with 7 nucleotides matching TRBD1. The CDR3 is 15 amino acids. J was trimmed by 3 bases and V by 0 bases; bases with no gene match: 5. CDR1 is SQVTM and CDR2 is ANQGSEA in the germline V gene. The DNA for the CDR3 is TGCAGCGTTGAAGACCCCCGGGACAGTGGAAACACCATATATTTT. It encodes CSVEDPRDSGNTIYF.

This clone was detected once. The chain links TRBV13 to TRBJ1-1; D is unclear. This CDR3 contains 12 residues. Per germline, CDR1 PRHDT and CDR2 FYEKMQ (reference sequence). The V end lost 4 bases, the J end lost 7 bases, and 10 bases lay between the germline ends. CDR3 DNA: TGTGCCAGCAGCTCCGACCGAAATGAAGCTTTCTTT. Translating gives CASSSDRNEAFF.

The J gene is TRBJ1-5, the V gene TRBV11-1; TRBD1 matches 8 bases. The germline V gene encodes CDR1 SGHAT and CDR2 FQDESV (reference sequence). Trimming at V came to 3 bases and at J to 4 bases, leaving 5 bases not matched to a gene. This CDR3 is 15 amino acids long. CDR3 coding DNA: TGTGCCAGCAGCTTGGGACAGGAACCAAATCAGCCCCAGCATTTT. Protein product: CASSLGQEPNQPQHF.

This chain connects TRBV5-1 to TRBJ1-1; 9 bases line up with TRBD1. Germline CDR1 and CDR2: SGHRS and YFSETQ. The ends lost 2 bases at V and 4 bases at J; junction bases unmatched: 6. The CDR3 covers 15 residues. CDR3 DNA sequence: TGCGCCAGCAGCTTCAAACAGGGGGCGAGCACTGAAGCTTTCTTT. Translated: CASSFKQGASTEAFF. The full variable domain, its missing parts supplied by reference TRBV5-1 and TRBJ1-1, is KAGVTQTPRYLIKTRGQQVTLSCSPISGHRSVSWYQQTPGQGLQFLFEYFSETQRNKGNFPGRFSGRQFSNSRSEMNVSTLELGDSALYLCASSFKQGASTEAFFGQGTRLTVV.

This rearrangement joins TRBV21-1 to TRBJ2-1; the table's D gene call, TRBD2, was not cross checked with the DNA. TRBV21-1 is given as a pseudogene. This CDR3 has 15 residues. The CDR3 DNA sequence: TGTGCCAGCAGCAAAGCTAAGCGGGAGGGCGATGAGCAGTTCTTC. Its translation: CASSKAKREGDEQFF.

CDR3 protein: CASSLGGALGQFF. CDR3 sequence (DNA): TGTGCCAGCAGCTTAGGAGGTGCCCTCGGGCAGTTCTTC. This rearrangement joins TRBV7-8 to TRBJ2-1; D unclear. This CDR3 has 13 residues. The V gene's germline CDR1 is SGHVS and CDR2 FQNEAQ. The V and J ends lost 1 base and 12 bases respectively, with 13 bases between them.

The V and J genes are TRBV30 and TRBJ1-1; TRBD1 matches at 7 bases. Trimming cost V 4 bases and J 1 base; bases outside gene matches: 9. The CDR3 is 15 residues long. The germline gives CDR1 GTSNPN, CDR2 SVGIG (reference sequence). CDR3 in amino acids: CAWTHLGQRNTEAFF. In nucleotides, the CDR3 is TGTGCCTGGACCCATTTGGGACAGAGGAACACTGAAGCTTTCTTT.

V and J are TRBV5-4 and TRBJ1-6; D perhaps matches TRBD1 (6 bases). CDR1 and CDR2 from the germline V gene are SGHNT and YYREEE (reference sequence). There are 16 residues in the CDR3. V shed 4 bases and J shed 8 bases, with 19 bases lying between them. The CDR3 sequence: CASSRRRYREHSPLHF. CDR3 in DNA: TGTGCCAGCAGCCGGCGCAGGTACAGGGAGCATTCACCCCTCCACTTT.

This clone is a singleton in its sample. The genes are TRBV15 and TRBJ1-6; 7 bases agree with TRBD1. From germline, CDR1 is LNHNV and CDR2 YYDKDF (reference sequence). With V trimmed by 0 bases and J by 7 bases, 6 bases remained unmatched. The CDR3 is 16 residues long. CDR3 in amino acids: CATSREGDSLNSPLHF. The CDR3 nucleotides are TGTGCCACCAGCAGAGAAGGGGACAGTCTCAATTCACCCCTCCACTTT. The full variable domain, in which reference TRBV15 and TRBJ1-6 provide the parts outside the CDR3, is DAMVIQNPRYQVTQFGKPVTLSCSQTLNHNVMYWYQQKSSQAPKLLFHYYDKDFNNEADTPDNFQSRRPNTSFCFLDIRSPGLGDTAMYLCATSREGDSLNSPLHFGNGTRLTVT.

With respect to this clone: One end of the junction does not line up with germline, which may come from a read error. J is TRBJ1-2 and V is TRBV6-1; TRBD1 is a possible D gene (6 bases). CDR3 length: 16 amino acids. Germline V gene lookup returns CDR1 MNHNS and CDR2 SASEGT. The CDR3: CASSKAGQQSNYGYTF. The CDR3 DNA follows: TGTGCCAGCAGTAAAGCTGGACAGCAATCTAACTATGGCTACACCTTC.

V and J are TRBV29-1 and TRBJ1-1; D is unclear. This CDR3 contains 12 residues. V lost 7 bases, J lost 4 bases, and 13 bases lay in between. Germline values: CDR1 SQVTM, CDR2 ANQGSEA. The CDR3 coding sequence is TGCAGCGCCTGCATCGGGAGCACTGAAGCTTTCTTT. It translates to CSACIGSTEAFF.

The V and J genes are TRBV24-1 and TRBJ2-4; perhaps D is TRBD1 or TRBD2 (7 bases each). The CDR3 contains 15 residues. The V gene's germline CDR1 is KGHDR and CDR2 SFDVKD. The V end was cut by 3 bases, the J end by 6 bases, with 14 bases between. The CDR3 DNA reads as TGTGCCACCAGTGATAAGGGGGGGACAGTAAACATTCAGTACTTC. Amino acid sequence: CATSDKGGTVNIQYF.

The genes are TRBV7-8 and TRBJ1-1; 9 bases match TRBD1. The V segment lost 2 bases and the J segment 10 bases; nucleotides outside the gene matches: 11. Per germline, CDR1 SGHVS and CDR2 FQNEAQ. The CDR3 has 15 amino acids. The CDR3 coding sequence is TGTGCCAGCAGCTTATCAACGACAGGGGGAGGCGGAGCTTTCTTT. It encodes CASSLSTTGGGGAFF.

J is TRBJ1-4 and V is TRBV11-2; D unresolved. V shed 4 bases and J shed 5 bases, with 20 bases lying between them. The CDR3 covers 17 residues. CDR1 SGHAT and CDR2 FQNNGV come from the germline V gene. The CDR3 spells CASSSPRSSGLNEKLFF. DNA for the CDR3: TGTGCCAGCAGCTCCCCGAGGAGTTCAGGTTTAAATGAAAAACTGTTTTTT.